This paragraph reports one TCR beta chain. Its antigen is unidentified. Caucasian, healthy and from Russia, the donors were aged between about 6 and 90. The data derive from a study of blood T cells in healthy people across ages. Study-wide points: Bulk PBMC profiling left naive and antigen-experienced comparisons inconclusive. Roughly linear declines in TCR beta diversity per million T cells occurred with age.

A second PCR of about 7 to 11 cycles used a sample-barcoded 5' primer and a J-beta primer mix. TCRdb processed the 5' RACE reads anew with MiXCR; each CDR3 protein has one entry. Of 800,000 or so distinct CDR3 sequences listed, less than 80% are singletons. CDR3 length equals 14 residues. Germline loops: CDR1 MDHEN, CDR2 SYDVKM. V gave up 6 bases and J gave up 3 bases, with 15 bases separating them. The sequenced material came from blood. This clonotype originated in a man aged 25-45 years in good health. This chain connects TRBV28 to TRBJ2-7, with unresolved D. Written as DNA, the CDR3 is TGTGCCAGCAGACCGGGTCCGAGAGGCTACGAGCAGTACTTC. Protein sequence: CASRPGPRGYEQYF.